This TCR beta chain was sequenced in a study of T cells in narcolepsy (dated by TCRdb to the late 2010s). Looking at the study overall: Patients with narcolepsy type 1 or type 2 (NT1, NT2) were enrolled in the study together with healthy control donors. The study sought autoreactive T cells targeting hypocretin neuron self-antigens (hypocretin, TRIB2) in narcolepsy patients, using TCR Vbeta sequencing to track clonotypes in blood and CSF.

Memory CD4+ T cells were sorted ex vivo from peripheral blood of narcolepsy patients and healthy controls for TCR Vbeta sequencing. Library creation used the immunoSEQ multiplex PCR assay. Drawn from immuneACCESS, this table holds only the in-frame rearrangements with V and J called that TCRdb kept. Clones are partly lost; checked studies trace under half to an unresolved V gene and leave the rest unexplained. The sample table lists tens of thousands of clones, about 79% of them with a count of one. About 0.69% of the sample is held by the ten biggest clonotypes. CDR1 is given as SGHRS and CDR2 as YFSETQ, both from the germline V gene. The junction shows trimming of 0 bases on V and 4 bases on J, plus 9 bases between the germline ends. Taken from cysteine to phenylalanine, the CDR3 has 14 residues. Here the CDR3 DNA is all that survives: 42 bases in frame from base 1. About this clone itself: No antigen is known for it. Base-call qualities are not available, and no considerably larger clone is one nucleotide away.

Here is what the overall study found, with its caveats: Autoreactive clonotypes were reported to be detected serially in the blood of the same patients and of different patients, but not in the blood of healthy controls. Plots comparing CSF and blood CD4+ T cell clonotypes from the same patient highlighted HCRT-specific and TRIB2-specific autoreactive clonotypes. Numbers of sequenced blood memory CD4+ clonotypes were comparable, with averages of approximately 39,000 in patients and more than 30,000 in controls. Certain blood memory CD4+ repertoires from patients and controls had no sequences that matched autoreactive T cell clones.

The sample was CD45RA- memory CD4+ T cells from PBMCs. The cell subset or site label corresponds to: memory T cells sorted ex vivo from peripheral blood. The origin of this receptor is a human donor with narcolepsy. The sequence is built from TRBV5-1 and TRBJ2-3, and perhaps TRBD2 as D gene, on 6 matching bases. The CDR3 in this case is CASSLEGGADTQYF. At the DNA level, the sequence is TGCGCCAGCAGCTTGGAGGGCGGGGCAGATACGCAGTATTTT.